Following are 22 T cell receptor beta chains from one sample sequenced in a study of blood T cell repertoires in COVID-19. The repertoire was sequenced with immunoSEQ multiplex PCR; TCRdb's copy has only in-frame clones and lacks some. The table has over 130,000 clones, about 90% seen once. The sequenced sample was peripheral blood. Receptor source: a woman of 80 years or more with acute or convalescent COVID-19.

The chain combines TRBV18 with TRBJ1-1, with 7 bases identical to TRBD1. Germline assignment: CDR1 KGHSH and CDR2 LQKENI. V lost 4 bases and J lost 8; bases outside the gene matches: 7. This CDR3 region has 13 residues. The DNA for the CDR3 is TGTGCCAGCTCACTGCCGGGACAGAGAGAAGCTTTCTTT. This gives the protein CASSLPGQREAFF.

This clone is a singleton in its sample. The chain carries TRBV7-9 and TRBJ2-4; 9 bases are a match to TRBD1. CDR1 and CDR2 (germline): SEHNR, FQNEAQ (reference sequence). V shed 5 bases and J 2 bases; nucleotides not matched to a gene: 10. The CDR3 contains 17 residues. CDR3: CASSEGQGIRTKNIQYF. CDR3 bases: TGTGCCAGCAGCGAAGGACAGGGGATAAGAACCAAAAACATTCAGTACTTC.

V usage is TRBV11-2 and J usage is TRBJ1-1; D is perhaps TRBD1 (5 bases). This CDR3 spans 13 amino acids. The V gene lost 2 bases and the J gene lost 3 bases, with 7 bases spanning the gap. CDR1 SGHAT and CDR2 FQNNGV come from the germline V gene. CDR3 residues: CASSLQGHTEAFF. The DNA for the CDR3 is TGTGCCAGCAGCTTACAGGGCCACACTGAAGCTTTCTTT.

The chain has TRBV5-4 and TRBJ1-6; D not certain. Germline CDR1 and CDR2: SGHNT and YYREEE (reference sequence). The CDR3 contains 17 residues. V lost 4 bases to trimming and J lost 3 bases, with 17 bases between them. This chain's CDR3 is CASSPSSGTRYNSPLHF. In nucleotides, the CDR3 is TGTGCCAGCAGCCCCTCTTCAGGAACACGCTATAATTCACCCCTCCACTTT.

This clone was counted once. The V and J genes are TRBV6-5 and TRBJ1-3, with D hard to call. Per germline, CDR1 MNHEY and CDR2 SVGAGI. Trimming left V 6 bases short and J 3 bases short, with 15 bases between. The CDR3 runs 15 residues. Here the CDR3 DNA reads TGTGCCAGCAGGACTACTGAGGGAGATGGAAACACCATATATTTT. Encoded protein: CASRTTEGDGNTIYF.

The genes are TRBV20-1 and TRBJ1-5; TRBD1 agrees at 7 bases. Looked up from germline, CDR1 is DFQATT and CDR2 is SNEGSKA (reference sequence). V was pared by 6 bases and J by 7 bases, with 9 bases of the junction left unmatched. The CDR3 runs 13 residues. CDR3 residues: CSASGTAGQPQHF. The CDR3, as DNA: TGCAGTGCCAGTGGGACAGCGGGGCAGCCCCAGCATTTT.

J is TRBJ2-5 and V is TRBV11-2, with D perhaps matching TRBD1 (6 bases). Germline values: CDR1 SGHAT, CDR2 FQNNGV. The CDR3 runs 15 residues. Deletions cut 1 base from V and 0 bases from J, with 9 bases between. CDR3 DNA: TGTGCCAGCAGCTTAGGGACAGCCTACCAAGAGACCCAGTACTTC. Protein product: CASSLGTAYQETQYF.

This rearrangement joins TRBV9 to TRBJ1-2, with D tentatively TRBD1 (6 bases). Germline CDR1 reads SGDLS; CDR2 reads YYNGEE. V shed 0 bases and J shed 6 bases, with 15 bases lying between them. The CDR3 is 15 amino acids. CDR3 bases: TGTGCCAGCAGCGTAGCGCAGGGGCGTTTCAATGGCTACACCTTC. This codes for CASSVAQGRFNGYTF.

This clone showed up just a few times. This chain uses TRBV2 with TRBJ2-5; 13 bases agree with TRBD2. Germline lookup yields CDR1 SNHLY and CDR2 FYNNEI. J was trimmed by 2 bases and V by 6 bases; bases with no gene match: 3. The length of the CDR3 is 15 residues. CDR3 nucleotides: TGTGCCAGCAGCGGGACTAGCGGGACTCAAGAGACCCAGTACTTC. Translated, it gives CASSGTSGTQETQYF.

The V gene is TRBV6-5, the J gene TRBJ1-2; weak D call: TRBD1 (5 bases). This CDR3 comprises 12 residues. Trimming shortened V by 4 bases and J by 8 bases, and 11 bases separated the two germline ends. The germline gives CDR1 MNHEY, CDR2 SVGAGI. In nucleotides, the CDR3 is TGTGCCAGCAGTTCGGGGGTCGTAGGCTACACCTTC. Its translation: CASSSGVVGYTF.

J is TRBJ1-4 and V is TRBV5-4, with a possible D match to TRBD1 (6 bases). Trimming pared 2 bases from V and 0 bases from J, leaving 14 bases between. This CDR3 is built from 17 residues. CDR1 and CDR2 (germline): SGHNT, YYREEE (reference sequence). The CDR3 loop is CASSLGGRGATNEKLFF. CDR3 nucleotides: TGTGCCAGCAGCTTAGGCGGCAGGGGCGCAACTAATGAAAAACTGTTTTTT.

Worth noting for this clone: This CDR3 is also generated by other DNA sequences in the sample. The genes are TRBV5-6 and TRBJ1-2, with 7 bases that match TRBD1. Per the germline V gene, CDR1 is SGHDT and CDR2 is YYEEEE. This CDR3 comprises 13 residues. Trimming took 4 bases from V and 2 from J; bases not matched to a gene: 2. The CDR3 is CASSPGGNYGYTF. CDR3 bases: TGTGCCAGCAGCCCAGGGGGGAACTATGGCTACACCTTC. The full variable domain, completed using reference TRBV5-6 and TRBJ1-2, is DAGVTQSPTHLIKTRGQQVTLRCSPKSGHDTVSWYQQALGQGPQFIFQYYEEEERQRGNFPDRFSGHQFPNYSSELNVNALLLGDSALYLCASSPGGNYGYTFGSGTRLTVV.

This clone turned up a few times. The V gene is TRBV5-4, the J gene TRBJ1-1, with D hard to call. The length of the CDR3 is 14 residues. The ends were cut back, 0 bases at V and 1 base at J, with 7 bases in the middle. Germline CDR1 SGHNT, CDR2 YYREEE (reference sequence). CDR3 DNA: TGTGCCAGCAGCTTGGGGAGCTGGAACACTGAAGCTTTCTTT. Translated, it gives CASSLGSWNTEAFF.

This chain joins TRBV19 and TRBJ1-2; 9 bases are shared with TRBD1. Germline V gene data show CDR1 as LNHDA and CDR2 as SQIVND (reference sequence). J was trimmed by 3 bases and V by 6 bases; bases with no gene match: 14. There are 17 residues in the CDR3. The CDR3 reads CASRNRDRVYVDYGYTF. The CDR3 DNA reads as TGTGCCAGTAGAAACCGGGACAGGGTATATGTTGACTATGGCTACACCTTC.

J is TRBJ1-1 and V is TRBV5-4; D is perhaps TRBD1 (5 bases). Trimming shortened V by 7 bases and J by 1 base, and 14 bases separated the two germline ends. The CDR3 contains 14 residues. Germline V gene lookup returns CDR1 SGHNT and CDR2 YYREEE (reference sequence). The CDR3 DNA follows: TGTGCCAGCCAACTTGGAGGGGAGAACACTGAAGCTTTCTTT. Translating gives CASQLGGENTEAFF.

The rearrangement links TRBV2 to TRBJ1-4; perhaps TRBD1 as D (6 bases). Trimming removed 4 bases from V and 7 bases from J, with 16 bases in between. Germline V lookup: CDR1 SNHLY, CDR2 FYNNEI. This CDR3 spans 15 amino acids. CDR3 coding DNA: TGTGCCAGCAGTGGAAGACAGGCTATTACTGAAAAACTGTTTTTT. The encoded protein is CASSGRQAITEKLFF.

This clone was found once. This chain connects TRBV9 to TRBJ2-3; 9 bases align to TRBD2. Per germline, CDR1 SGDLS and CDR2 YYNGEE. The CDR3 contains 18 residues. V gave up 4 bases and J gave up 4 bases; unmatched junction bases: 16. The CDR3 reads CASSLFGGASGDSDTQYF. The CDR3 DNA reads TGTGCCAGCAGCTTATTCGGAGGGGCTAGCGGGGACTCAGATACGCAGTATTTT.

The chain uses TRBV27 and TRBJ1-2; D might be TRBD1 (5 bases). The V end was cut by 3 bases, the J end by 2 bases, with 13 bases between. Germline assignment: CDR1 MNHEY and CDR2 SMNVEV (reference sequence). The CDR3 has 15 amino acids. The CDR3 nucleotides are TGTGCCAGCAGTTTCCTTCGGGACTCCAACTATGGCTACACCTTC. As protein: CASSFLRDSNYGYTF.

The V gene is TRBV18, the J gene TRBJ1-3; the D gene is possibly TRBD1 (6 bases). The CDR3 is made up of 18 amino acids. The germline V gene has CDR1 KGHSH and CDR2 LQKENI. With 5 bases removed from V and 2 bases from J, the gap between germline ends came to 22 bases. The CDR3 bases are TGTGCCAGCTCAAGCATCCCCATCTCAGGGGTCCCTGGAAACACCATATATTTT. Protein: CASSSIPISGVPGNTIYF.

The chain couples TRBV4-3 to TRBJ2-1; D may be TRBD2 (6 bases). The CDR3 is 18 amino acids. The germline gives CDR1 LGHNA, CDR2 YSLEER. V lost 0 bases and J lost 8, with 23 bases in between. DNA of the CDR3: TGCGCCAGCAGCCAAGATTTGGGGACCGGGCGGGGAGACGATGAGCAGTTCTTC. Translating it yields CASSQDLGTGRGDDEQFF.

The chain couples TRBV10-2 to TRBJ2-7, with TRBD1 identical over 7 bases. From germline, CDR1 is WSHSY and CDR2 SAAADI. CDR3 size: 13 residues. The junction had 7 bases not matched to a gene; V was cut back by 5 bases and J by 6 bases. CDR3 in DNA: TGCGCCAGCAGTAAGGGGGCCCTCGGCGAGCAGTACTTC. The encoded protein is CASSKGALGEQYF.

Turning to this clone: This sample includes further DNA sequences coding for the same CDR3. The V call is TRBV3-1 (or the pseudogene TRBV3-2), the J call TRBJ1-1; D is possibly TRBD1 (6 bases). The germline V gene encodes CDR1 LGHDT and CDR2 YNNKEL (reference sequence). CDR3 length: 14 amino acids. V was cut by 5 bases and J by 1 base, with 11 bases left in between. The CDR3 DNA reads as TGTGCCAGCAGCTTACAGGGCGCGAACACTGAAGCTTTCTTT. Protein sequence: CASSLQGANTEAFF.